This entry is about one TCR beta chain. Per the original methods: The authors estimated nucleated cell counts from reference gene primer amplification. The repertoire was sequenced with immunoSEQ multiplex PCR; TCRdb's copy has only in-frame clones and lacks some. The D gene and trimming were derived from the DNA, and the V and J assignments and clone size from that table. The sample consists of approximately 300,000 clones, roughly 84% of them appearing once. This sample was taken from a study of blood T cell repertoires in COVID-19. About the study: Nucleic acid was either cDNA or gDNA, and it came from T cells, B-cell-depleted T cells, or PBMCs.

Trimming at V came to 5 bases and at J to 5 bases, leaving 4 bases not matched to a gene. The CDR3 is made up of 14 amino acids. CDR1 and CDR2 (germline): LNHDA, SQIVND (reference sequence). The chain couples TRBV19 to TRBJ2-2; TRBD1 aligns across 8 bases. The receptor was isolated from a man aged 50 or older with active or convalescent COVID-19. Material: peripheral blood. The CDR3 region is CASSVQGATGELFF. In DNA, the CDR3 is TGTGCCAGTAGTGTCCAGGGGGCGACCGGGGAGCTGTTTTTT.